These 24 T cell receptor beta chains share one sample of origin, sequenced in a study of control samples from healthy donors and cancer patients. TCRdb's copy holds only in-frame clones and misses some; the assay was immunoSEQ multiplex PCR. This table holds more than 140,000 clones, around 94% found once. Material: blood. The receptor set was obtained from a man aged 40-49 years in good health.

The V call is TRBV5-1, the J call TRBJ2-7, with 16 bases that match TRBD2. CDR3 size: 18 residues. The germline V gene has CDR1 SGHRS and CDR2 YFSETQ. V dropped 1 base and J dropped 2; count of bases not matched to a gene: 6. For the CDR3, the DNA is TGCGCCAGCAGCTTGCTGGGACTAGCGGGAGGGATCGCCTACGAGCAGTACTTC. Translating gives CASSLLGLAGGIAYEQYF. The variable domain in full, completed from reference TRBV5-1 and TRBJ2-7, reads KAGVTQTPRYLIKTRGQQVTLSCSPISGHRSVSWYQQTPGQGLQFLFEYFSETQRNKGNFPGRFSGRQFSNSRSEMNVSTLELGDSALYLCASSLLGLAGGIAYEQYFGPGTRLTVT.

The V gene is TRBV6-5, the J gene TRBJ2-1, with 7 bases lining up with TRBD2. Per the germline V gene, CDR1 is MNHEY and CDR2 is SVGAGI. There are 16 residues in the CDR3. The junction had 12 bases not matched to a gene; V was cut back by 4 bases and J by 6 bases. The CDR3 is CASSSPGRLPLNEQFF. In nucleotides, the CDR3 is TGTGCCAGCAGTTCCCCCGGGAGGCTACCCCTCAATGAGCAGTTCTTC.

This sequence joins TRBV12-3 or TRBV12-4 and TRBJ1-2; the D gene is possibly TRBD1 (5 bases). Trimming pared 8 bases from V and 5 bases from J, leaving 12 bases between. The CDR3 is made up of 12 amino acids. As DNA, the CDR3 is TGTGCCAGCGCCCGGGACTCTTATGGCTACACCTTC. It codes for CASARDSYGYTF.

The rearrangement uses TRBV9 and TRBJ1-5; 10 positions match TRBD1. The V segment lost 3 bases and the J segment 2 bases; nucleotides outside the gene matches: 2. The CDR3 contains 15 residues. CDR1 is SGDLS and CDR2 is YYNGEE in the germline V gene. The CDR3 loop is CASSAGQGGNQPQHF. Here the CDR3 DNA reads TGTGCCAGCAGCGCCGGACAGGGGGGCAATCAGCCCCAGCATTTT.

The chain joins TRBV7-9 to TRBJ1-5, with TRBD1 as a possible D gene (5 bases). Germline CDR1 and CDR2: SEHNR and FQNEAQ (reference sequence). There are 15 residues in the CDR3. Trimming took 1 base from V and 7 from J, leaving 14 bases between them. The CDR3 DNA reads as TGTGCCAGCAGCTTAGGGTCGGGGCCAAGGCAGCCCCAGCATTTT. Its translation: CASSLGSGPRQPQHF.

This clone was observed a single time. The chain links TRBV27 to TRBJ1-4, with D unclear. The germline V gene encodes CDR1 MNHEY and CDR2 SMNVEV (reference sequence). V shed 6 bases and J shed 6 bases, with 14 bases lying between them. There are 14 residues in the CDR3. The CDR3 here is CASRVLAGDEKLFF. The CDR3 DNA reads as TGTGCCAGCAGAGTATTAGCCGGGGATGAAAAACTGTTTTTT.

The table lists this clone with a few counts. This chain joins TRBV7-8 and TRBJ2-5, with TRBD2 matching 14 bases. The CDR3 is 19 amino acids. The germline CDR1 and CDR2 sequences are SGHVS and FQNEAQ. V shed 0 bases and J 4 bases; nucleotides not matched to a gene: 10. CDR3 DNA: TGTGCCAGCAGCTTAGCGATGGGACTAGCGGGAGTTGCAGGAGAGACCCAGTACTTC. It encodes CASSLAMGLAGVAGETQYF.

This clone was counted a few times. As DNA, the CDR3 is TGTGCCAGCAGCTTTCTAGCGGGGGGGAAGTCAAATACGCAGTATTTT. Translating gives CASSFLAGGKSNTQYF. The chain employs TRBV3-1 (or the pseudogene TRBV3-2) and TRBJ2-3; 12 nucleotides line up with TRBD2. CDR1 LGHDT and CDR2 YNNKEL come from the germline V gene (reference sequence). This CDR3 comprises 16 residues. Trimming at V came to 5 bases and at J to 7 bases, leaving 10 bases not matched to a gene.

In its sample, this clone was seen once. The genes are TRBV2 and TRBJ2-7; 8 bases fit TRBD1. With 7 bases clipped from V and 2 bases from J, the junction kept 10 bases outside the gene matches. Germline V gene lookup returns CDR1 SNHLY and CDR2 FYNNEI. CDR3 length: 15 amino acids. The CDR3 nucleotides are TGTGCCAGCAAGCTTCAGGGGGCGCGAACCTACGAGCAGTACTTC. Protein sequence: CASKLQGARTYEQYF. The whole variable domain, remainder taken from reference TRBV2 and TRBJ2-7, is EPEVTQTPSHQVTQMGQEVILRCVPISNHLYFYWYRQILGQKVEFLVSFYNNEISEKSEIFDDQFSVERPDGSNFTLKIRSTKLEDSAMYFCASKLQGARTYEQYFGPGTRLTVT.

The genes are TRBV5-1 and TRBJ1-2, with D possibly being TRBD1 (5 bases). V shed 0 bases and J shed 2 bases, with 11 bases lying between them. Looked up from germline, CDR1 is SGHRS and CDR2 is YFSETQ. The CDR3 length is 15 residues. This chain's CDR3 is CASSLGAAGNYGYTF. CDR3 DNA sequence: TGCGCCAGCAGCTTGGGGGCTGCAGGGAACTATGGCTACACCTTC.

The gene calls are TRBV6-6 and TRBJ1-2, with 8 positions matching TRBD1. V was clipped by 4 bases and J by 4 bases; unmatched bases: 5. The germline V gene has CDR1 MNHNY and CDR2 SVGAGI (reference sequence). The CDR3 is made up of 14 amino acids. The chain's CDR3 is CASSSDRVGYGYTF. Written as DNA, the CDR3 is TGTGCCAGCAGTTCGGACAGGGTCGGCTATGGCTACACCTTC.

This chain joins TRBV2 and TRBJ2-7; 8 bases match TRBD1. Germline V gene lookup returns CDR1 SNHLY and CDR2 FYNNEI. This CDR3 spans 14 amino acids. V lost 4 bases and J lost 4; bases outside the gene matches: 6. The chain's CDR3 is CASSVQGGQYEQYF. The CDR3 DNA is TGTGCCAGCAGTGTACAGGGGGGCCAATACGAGCAGTACTTC.

V usage is TRBV5-6 and J usage is TRBJ1-5; 8 bases line up with TRBD1. The ends lost 6 bases at V and 3 bases at J; junction bases unmatched: 8. Germline lookup yields CDR1 SGHDT and CDR2 YYEEEE. This CDR3 has 15 residues. CDR3 residues: CASNYGQGHNQPQHF. CDR3 in DNA: TGTGCCAGCAACTATGGACAGGGACACAATCAGCCCCAGCATTTT.

Remarks on this clone: Relative to the germline gene, one junction end is altered; a read error may explain this. V and J are TRBV5-1 and TRBJ1-4, with TRBD1 as a possible D gene (6 bases). Looked up from germline, CDR1 is SGHRS and CDR2 is YFSETQ. There are 13 residues in the CDR3. Here the CDR3 reads CASSGTTNEKLFF. The DNA of the CDR3 is TGCGCCAGCAGTGGGACAACCAATGAAAAACTGTTTTTT.

The CDR3 sequence is CASRQITDTQYF. The CDR3 DNA reads as TGCGCCAGCAGGCAAATCACAGATACGCAGTATTTT. The chain couples TRBV4-1 to TRBJ2-3; unclear D gene. Per the germline V gene, CDR1 is MGHRA and CDR2 is YSYEKL. V shed 6 bases and J shed 2 bases, with 6 bases lying between them. This CDR3 is built from 12 residues.

The chain employs TRBV5-1 and TRBJ2-7; 12 positions agree with TRBD1. After removal of 3 bases from V and 2 bases from J, the junction contained 9 bases not matched to a gene. CDR1 and CDR2 (germline): SGHRS, YFSETQ. CDR3 length equals 17 residues. This chain's CDR3 is CASSSEVGTGGPYEQYF. The DNA for the CDR3 is TGCGCCAGCAGCTCCGAGGTAGGGACAGGGGGCCCCTACGAGCAGTACTTC.

V is TRBV14 and J is TRBJ2-7; tentatively, D is TRBD1 (6 bases). Trimming left V 6 bases short and J 6 bases short, with 18 bases between. Germline lookup yields CDR1 SGHDN and CDR2 FVKESK. This CDR3 comprises 14 residues. CDR3 bases: TGTGCCAGCAGTCCGGGACACACCCCCCTCGAGCAGTACTTC. Protein sequence: CASSPGHTPLEQYF.

The table lists this clone with a count of one. Written as DNA, the CDR3 is TGTGCCAGCAGCCCACCCGTATCGGACAATGAGCAGTTCTTC. Its protein product is CASSPPVSDNEQFF. This sequence joins TRBV9 and TRBJ2-1; D gene ambiguous. The CDR3 totals 14 residues. The V gene lost 4 bases and the J gene lost 5 bases, with 13 bases spanning the gap. The germline V gene encodes CDR1 SGDLS and CDR2 YYNGEE.

This clone was seen a few times. The chain has TRBV29-1 and TRBJ2-3; TRBD2 matches 9 bases. Germline trimming cut 3 bases from V and 2 bases from J; bases unmatched to any gene: 3. CDR3 length: 14 amino acids. The germline V gene has CDR1 SQVTM and CDR2 ANQGSEA. CDR3 bases: TGCAGCGTTGACCAGCGGGGGGTCACAGATACGCAGTATTTT. Protein product: CSVDQRGVTDTQYF.

This clone turned up a few times. V gene TRBV6-5 combines with J gene TRBJ1-1; no firm D call. CDR1 and CDR2 (germline): MNHEY, SVGAGI. This CDR3 has 12 residues. Trimming stripped 6 bases from V and 1 base from J, with 6 bases between. CDR3 sequence reads: CASRERNTEAFF. The CDR3, as DNA: TGTGCCAGCAGAGAGAGGAACACTGAAGCTTTCTTT.

In this sample, this clone turned up once. CDR3 DNA: TGCGCCAGCAGCTGGGGGCTGTCTGAAGCTTTCTTT. This encodes CASSWGLSEAFF. J is TRBJ1-1 and V is TRBV5-1; possibly TRBD1 for D (6 bases). CDR1 and CDR2 from the germline V gene are SGHRS and YFSETQ. The CDR3 is made up of 12 amino acids. With 3 bases removed from V and 6 bases from J, the gap between germline ends came to 9 bases.

The genes are TRBV5-1 and TRBJ2-1; D not certain. Per germline, CDR1 SGHRS and CDR2 YFSETQ. The V and J ends lost 1 base and 5 bases respectively, with 16 bases between them. The CDR3 is 16 residues long. The CDR3 loop reads CASSLLISQEHNEQFF. Here the CDR3 DNA reads TGCGCCAGCAGCTTGCTTATAAGCCAGGAGCACAATGAGCAGTTCTTC.

Of note for this clone: An end of the junction does not agree with germline; a read error may underlie this. The chain carries TRBV12-3 or TRBV12-4 and TRBJ1-3; maybe TRBD1 (5 bases). The CDR3 has 13 amino acids. Here the CDR3 DNA reads TGTGCCAGCAGTTCTTCATGGGGACCGAATATTAATTTT. It translates to CASSSSWGPNINF.

V is TRBV6-5 and J is TRBJ2-5; D call uncertain. V was trimmed by 2 bases and J by 0 bases, leaving 7 bases between them. The CDR3 spans 14 residues. Germline V CDR1 and CDR2: MNHEY, SVGAGI. CDR3 region: CASSYVADQETQYF. CDR3 sequence (DNA): TGTGCCAGCAGTTACGTGGCAGACCAAGAGACCCAGTACTTC.